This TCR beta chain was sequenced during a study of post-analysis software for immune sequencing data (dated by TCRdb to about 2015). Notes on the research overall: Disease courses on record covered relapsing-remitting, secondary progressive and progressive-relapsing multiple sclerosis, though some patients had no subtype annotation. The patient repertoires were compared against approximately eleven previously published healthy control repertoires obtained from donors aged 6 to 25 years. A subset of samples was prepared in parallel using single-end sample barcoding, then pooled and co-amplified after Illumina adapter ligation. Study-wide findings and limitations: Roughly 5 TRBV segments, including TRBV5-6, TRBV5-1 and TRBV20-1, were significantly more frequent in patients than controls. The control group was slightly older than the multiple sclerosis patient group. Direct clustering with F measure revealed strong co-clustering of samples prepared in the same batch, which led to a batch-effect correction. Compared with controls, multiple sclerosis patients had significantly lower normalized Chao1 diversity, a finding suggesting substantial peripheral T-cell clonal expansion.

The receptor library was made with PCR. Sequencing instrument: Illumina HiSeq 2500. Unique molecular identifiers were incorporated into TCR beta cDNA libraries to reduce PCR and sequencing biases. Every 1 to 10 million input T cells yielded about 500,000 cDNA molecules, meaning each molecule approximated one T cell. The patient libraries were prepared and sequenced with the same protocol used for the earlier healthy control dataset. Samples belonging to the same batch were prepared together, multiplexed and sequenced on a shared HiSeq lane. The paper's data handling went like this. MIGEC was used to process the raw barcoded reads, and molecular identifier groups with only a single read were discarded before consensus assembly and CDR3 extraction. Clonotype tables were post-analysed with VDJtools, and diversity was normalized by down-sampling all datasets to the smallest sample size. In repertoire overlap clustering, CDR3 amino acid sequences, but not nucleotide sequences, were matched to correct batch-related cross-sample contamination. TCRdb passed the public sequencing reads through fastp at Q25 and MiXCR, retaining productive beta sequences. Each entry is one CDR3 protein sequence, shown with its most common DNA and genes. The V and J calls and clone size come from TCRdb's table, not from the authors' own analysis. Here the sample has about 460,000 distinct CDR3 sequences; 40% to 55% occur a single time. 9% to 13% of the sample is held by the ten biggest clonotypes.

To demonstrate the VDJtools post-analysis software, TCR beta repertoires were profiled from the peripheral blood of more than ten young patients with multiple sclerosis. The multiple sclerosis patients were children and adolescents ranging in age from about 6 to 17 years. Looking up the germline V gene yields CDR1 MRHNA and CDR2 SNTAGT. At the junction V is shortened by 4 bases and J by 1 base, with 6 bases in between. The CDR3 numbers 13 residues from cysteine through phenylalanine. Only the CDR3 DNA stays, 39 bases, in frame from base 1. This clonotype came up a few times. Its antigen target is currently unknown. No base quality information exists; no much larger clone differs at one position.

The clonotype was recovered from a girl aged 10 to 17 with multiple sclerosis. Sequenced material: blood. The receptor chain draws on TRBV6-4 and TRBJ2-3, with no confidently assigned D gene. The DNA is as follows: TGTGCCAGCAGTGTTGAAGGCACAGATACGCAGTATTTT. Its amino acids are CASSVEGTDTQYF.